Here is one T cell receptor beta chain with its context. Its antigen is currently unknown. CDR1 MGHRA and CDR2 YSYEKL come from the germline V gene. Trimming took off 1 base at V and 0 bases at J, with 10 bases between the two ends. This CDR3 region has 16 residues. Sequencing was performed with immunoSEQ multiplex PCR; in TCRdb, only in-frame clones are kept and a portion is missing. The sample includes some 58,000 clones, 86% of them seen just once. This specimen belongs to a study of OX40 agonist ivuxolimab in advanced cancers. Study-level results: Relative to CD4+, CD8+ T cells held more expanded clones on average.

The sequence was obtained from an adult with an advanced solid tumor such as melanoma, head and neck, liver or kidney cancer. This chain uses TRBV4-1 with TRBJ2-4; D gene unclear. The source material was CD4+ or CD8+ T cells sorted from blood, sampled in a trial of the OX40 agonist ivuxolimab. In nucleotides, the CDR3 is TGCGCCAGCAGCCAAGCTAGTCCATTAGCCAAAAACATTCAGTACTTC. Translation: CASSQASPLAKNIQYF.